Listed here are 3 T cell receptor beta chains from one sample, sequenced in a study of OX40 agonist ivuxolimab in advanced cancers. Clones were read by immunoSEQ multiplex PCR, and TCRdb kept only the in-frame ones, dropping some. The sample holds 60,000 to 65,000 clones, approximately 83% seen once. The sample here was CD4+ or CD8+ T cells sorted from blood, taken in a trial of the OX40 agonist ivuxolimab. The receptors were gathered from an adult with an advanced solid tumor such as melanoma, head and neck, liver or kidney cancer.

The rearrangement uses TRBV18 and TRBJ2-2, with D maybe TRBD1 (6 bases). CDR3 length: 16 residues. Per germline, CDR1 KGHSH and CDR2 LQKENI. The V and J ends lost 0 bases and 4 bases respectively, with 12 bases between them. In nucleotides, the CDR3 is TGTGCCAGCTCACCACCCGCCAGGGGTGGCACCGGGGAGCTGTTTTTT. Amino acids: CASSPPARGGTGELFF.

This clone was found a few times. The CDR3 loop is CASSPGANTEAFF. CDR3 coding DNA: TGTGCCAGCAGTCCTGGGGCGAACACTGAAGCTTTCTTT. The chain joins TRBV2 to TRBJ1-1; D may be TRBD1 (5 bases). Germline CDR1 reads SNHLY; CDR2 reads FYNNEI. V lost 5 bases to trimming and J lost 1 base, with 8 bases between them. This CDR3 is 13 amino acids long. Combining the CDR3 with reference TRBV2 and TRBJ1-1 gives the whole variable domain EPEVTQTPSHQVTQMGQEVILRCVPISNHLYFYWYRQILGQKVEFLVSFYNNEISEKSEIFDDQFSVERPDGSNFTLKIRSTKLEDSAMYFCASSPGANTEAFFGQGTRLTVV.

The CDR3 DNA sequence: TGTGCCATCAGTGAGGGGGGGGCAGTCAATCAGCCCCAGCATTTT. This gives the protein CAISEGGAVNQPQHF. J is TRBJ1-5 and V is TRBV10-3, with a weak D call TRBD1 (6 bases). This CDR3 has 15 amino acids. V gave up 2 bases and J gave up 3 bases, with 11 bases separating them. Germline V gene lookup returns CDR1 ENHRY and CDR2 SYGVKD.